These T cell receptor beta chains were read from a single sample in a study of T cell changes during pregnancy in multiple sclerosis. This table comes from immunoSEQ multiplex PCR, and its TCRdb copy is limited to in-frame clones, with some not included. The data show 55,000 to 95,000 clones, 85% to 95% seen once. Specimen: peripheral blood, collected in the second trimester of pregnancy. These receptors were obtained from a female donor in good health, enrolled as a control in a pregnancy study. Both conserved end residues are part of each CDR3. The D gene is left open where the match is weak. Only part of the rows carry a size: once, few, many, or a class if the clone is expanded.

D: -; J: TRBJ1-4; V: TRBV7-9; size: -; CDR3: CASRPGGFNEKLFF; DNA: TGTGCCAGCCGGCCGGGAGGGTTTAATGAAAAACTGTTTTTT
D: -; J: TRBJ2-7; V: TRBV2; size: -; CDR3: CASKGTTFSYEQYF; DNA: TGTGCCAGCAAAGGGACAACCTTTTCCTACGAGCAGTACTTC
D: -; J: TRBJ2-7; V: TRBV13; size: -; CDR3: CASSLLRLVGGSYEQYF; DNA: TGTGCCAGCAGCCTACTTCGACTAGTCGGGGGTTCCTACGAGCAGTACTTC
D: -; J: TRBJ1-4; V: TRBV2; size: -; CDR3: CASSDLGAFNEKLFF; DNA: TGTGCCAGCAGTGATCTGGGGGCGTTTAATGAAAAACTGTTTTTT
D: -; J: TRBJ1-5; V: TRBV19; size: -; CDR3: CASSPGIFPGNQPQHF; DNA: TGTGCCAGTAGTCCCGGGATATTCCCCGGCAATCAGCCCCAGCATTTT
D: TRBD1; J: TRBJ1-2; V: TRBV5-5; size: -; CDR3: CASSLTGDYGYTF; DNA: TGTGCCAGCAGCTTGACAGGGGACTATGGCTACACCTTC
D: TRBD1; J: TRBJ1-1; V: TRBV6-5; size: -; CDR3: CASSRQGAKTEAFF; DNA: TGTGCCAGCAGTCGACAGGGGGCAAAAACTGAAGCTTTCTTT
D: TRBD1; J: TRBJ2-7; V: TRBV9; size: -; CDR3: CASSVGGQTYEQYF; DNA: TGTGCCAGCAGCGTAGGGGGACAGACTTACGAGCAGTACTTC
D: -; J: TRBJ1-3; V: TRBV4-1; size: -; CDR3: CASSQVGTERNTIYF; DNA: TGCGCCAGCAGCCAAGTTGGAACAGAGAGAAACACCATATATTTT
D: TRBD1; J: TRBJ1-2; V: TRBV7-2; size: -; CDR3: CASSSYGQGYGYTF; DNA: TGTGCCAGCAGCTCATATGGACAGGGGTATGGCTACACCTTC
D: TRBD1; J: TRBJ1-2; V: TRBV29-1; size: once; CDR3: CSAWDSTPYGYTF; DNA: TGCAGCGCCTGGGACAGCACGCCCTATGGCTACACCTTC
D: -; J: TRBJ2-7; V: TRBV2; size: -; CDR3: CASSGDKIRTYEQYF; DNA: TGTGCCAGCAGTGGGGACAAAATCCGTACCTACGAGCAGTACTTC
D: -; J: TRBJ2-7; V: TRBV28; size: -; CDR3: CASSLMLGTTEDPSYEQYF; DNA: TGTGCCAGCAGCCTTATGCTAGGGACAACAGAAGACCCCTCCTACGAGCAGTACTTC
D: -; J: TRBJ2-7; V: TRBV7-2; size: -; CDR3: CASSIKQGYEQYF; DNA: TGTGCCAGCAGCATAAAACAGGGCTACGAGCAGTACTTC
D: -; J: TRBJ2-7; V: TRBV11-1; size: -; CDR3: CASSPYGVQIGYEQYF; DNA: TGTGCCAGCAGCCCCTACGGGGTTCAGATCGGGTACGAGCAGTACTTC
D: -; J: TRBJ2-5; V: TRBV28; size: -; CDR3: CASNSGGRKETQYF; DNA: TGTGCCAGCAACTCCGGGGGGCGGAAAGAGACCCAGTACTTC
D: -; J: TRBJ2-3; V: TRBV19; size: -; CDR3: CASSISALSPDTQYF; DNA: TGTGCCAGTAGTATATCCGCCCTATCCCCAGATACGCAGTATTTT
D: -; J: TRBJ1-1; V: TRBV6-5; size: -; CDR3: CASSYDRSMNTEAFF; DNA: TGTGCCAGCAGTTACGACAGGTCTATGAACACTGAAGCTTTCTTT
D: -; J: TRBJ1-2; V: TRBV4-2; size: -; CDR3: CASSQDPATGYGYTF; DNA: TGTGCCAGCAGCCAAGACCCAGCCACAGGCTATGGCTACACCTTC
D: -; J: TRBJ1-4; V: TRBV7-6; size: once; CDR3: CASSGLTGNPNEKLFF; DNA: TGTGCCAGCAGCGGGCTAACCGGTAACCCGAATGAAAAACTGTTTTTT
D: -; J: TRBJ1-1; V: TRBV2; size: -; CDR3: CASILTLPGTEAFF; DNA: TGTGCCAGCATTTTGACTTTACCGGGCACTGAAGCTTTCTTT
D: TRBD1; J: TRBJ1-2; V: TRBV7-2; size: -; CDR3: CASSLEPGGSRYGYTF; DNA: TGTGCCAGCAGCTTAGAACCAGGGGGCAGTCGCTATGGCTACACCTTC
D: TRBD1; J: TRBJ2-1; V: TRBV7-2; size: -; CDR3: CASSLDRRTGNEQFF; DNA: TGTGCCAGCAGCTTAGACCGCCGGACAGGGAATGAGCAGTTCTTC
D: -; J: TRBJ2-2; V: TRBV19; size: -; CDR3: CASSASGGTPGELFF; DNA: TGTGCCAGTAGTGCCTCCGGGGGGACACCCGGGGAGCTGTTTTTT
D: -; J: TRBJ1-6; V: TRBV5-6; size: once; CDR3: CASSLGLGGAPDGSPLHF; DNA: TGTGCCAGCAGCTTGGGGTTAGGAGGGGCGCCCGATGGTTCACCCCTCCACTTT
D: TRBD1; J: TRBJ1-1; V: TRBV5-1; size: -; CDR3: CASSINYYGTGGFDEAFF; DNA: TGCGCCAGCAGCATTAATTACTACGGGACAGGCGGTTTTGATGAAGCTTTCTTT
D: -; J: TRBJ1-1; V: TRBV11-2; size: -; CDR3: CASSPRGGTEAFF; DNA: TGTGCCAGCAGCCCCCGGGGGGGCACTGAAGCTTTCTTT
D: -; J: TRBJ1-2; V: TRBV20-1; size: -; CDR3: CSPIVRGYTF; DNA: TGCAGTCCCATTGTGCGGGGCTACACCTTC
D: TRBD1; J: TRBJ1-2; V: TRBV7-9; size: -; CDR3: CASSPGQGNYGYTF; DNA: TGTGCCAGCAGCCCGGGACAGGGCAACTATGGCTACACCTTC
D: -; J: TRBJ1-5; V: TRBV18; size: -; CDR3: CASSSTGNQPQHF; DNA: TGTGCCAGCTCATCCACGGGTAATCAGCCCCAGCATTTT
D: -; J: TRBJ1-6; V: TRBV18; size: -; CDR3: CASSPLTFRGGSPLHF; DNA: TGTGCCAGCTCACCCCTTACCTTCAGGGGCGGTTCACCCCTCCACTTT
D: -; J: TRBJ1-2; V: TRBV5-6; size: -; CDR3: CASSPPWGEKADGYTF; DNA: TGTGCCAGCAGCCCACCGTGGGGAGAAAAAGCGGATGGCTACACCTTC
D: TRBD1; J: TRBJ1-2; V: TRBV4-3; size: -; CDR3: CASSQDYGTGSGYTF; DNA: TGCGCCAGCAGCCAAGATTATGGGACAGGCTCGGGCTACACCTTC
D: -; J: TRBJ1-6; V: TRBV5-8; size: -; CDR3: CASSLTGIYSPLHF; DNA: TGTGCCAGCAGCTTGACAGGGATATATTCACCCCTCCACTTT
D: -; J: TRBJ1-2; V: TRBV10-3; size: -; CDR3: CAISETTALNYGYTF; DNA: TGTGCCATCAGTGAGACGACAGCTCTCAACTATGGCTACACCTTC
D: -; J: TRBJ2-5; V: TRBV4-3; size: few; CDR3: CASSQELGHLETQYF; DNA: TGCGCCAGCAGCCAAGAATTGGGGCACTTAGAGACCCAGTACTTC
D: TRBD1; J: TRBJ1-3; V: TRBV11-2; size: -; CDR3: CASSQQTGTGNTIYF; DNA: TGTGCCAGCAGCCAACAGACAGGGACTGGAAACACCATATATTTT
D: -; J: TRBJ1-2; V: TRBV7-9; size: -; CDR3: CASSLAQGDGYTF; DNA: TGTGCCAGCAGCTTAGCACAGGGAGATGGCTACACCTTC
D: -; J: TRBJ1-5; V: TRBV18; size: -; CDR3: CASSLSEVKPQHF; DNA: TGTGCCAGCTCGCTTTCAGAAGTGAAGCCCCAGCATTTT
D: TRBD1; J: TRBJ2-2; V: TRBV18; size: once; CDR3: CASSPLLIGTGATGELFF; DNA: TGTGCCAGCTCACCTCTCCTAATCGGGACAGGGGCCACCGGGGAGCTGTTTTTT
D: TRBD2; J: TRBJ2-1; V: TRBV19; size: -; CDR3: CASSPTSGRNEQFF; DNA: TGTGCCAGTAGCCCGACTAGCGGGCGTAATGAGCAGTTCTTC
D: TRBD1; J: TRBJ2-1; V: TRBV5-1; size: -; CDR3: CASSLAPGQVNNEQFF; DNA: TGCGCCAGCAGCTTGGCCCCCGGACAGGTCAACAATGAGCAGTTCTTC
D: TRBD1; J: TRBJ2-7; V: TRBV7-2; size: -; CDR3: CASRPGQGPYEQYF; DNA: TGTGCCAGCAGGCCGGGACAGGGCCCCTACGAGCAGTACTTC
D: TRBD1; J: TRBJ1-1; V: TRBV7-3; size: once; CDR3: CASKSGTANTEAFF; DNA: TGTGCCAGCAAATCCGGGACAGCAAACACTGAAGCTTTCTTT
D: TRBD1; J: TRBJ2-7; V: TRBV18; size: -; CDR3: CASSLSGQGGNEQYF; DNA: TGTGCCAGCTCACTTTCGGGACAGGGAGGCAACGAGCAGTACTTC
D: -; J: TRBJ1-1; V: TRBV27; size: -; CDR3: CASSSSSIDRNTEAFF; DNA: TGTGCCAGCAGTTCCTCTTCAATCGACAGAAACACTGAAGCTTTCTTT
D: TRBD2; J: TRBJ2-1; V: TRBV7-3; size: -; CDR3: CASSPQLAGVNNEQFF; DNA: TGTGCCAGCAGCCCTCAGTTAGCGGGGGTAAACAATGAGCAGTTCTTC
D: TRBD1; J: TRBJ1-1; V: TRBV4-1; size: once; CDR3: CASSQEYGQGLSAFF; DNA: TGCGCCAGCAGCCAAGAGTACGGACAGGGTCTGTCAGCTTTCTTT
D: TRBD1; J: TRBJ1-1; V: TRBV27; size: once; CDR3: CASSLGGRGQAPNTEAFF; DNA: TGTGCCAGCAGTTTGGGGGGTAGGGGACAGGCTCCGAACACTGAAGCTTTCTTT
D: -; J: TRBJ2-1; V: TRBV9; size: -; CDR3: CASSVEGYSYNEQFF; DNA: TGTGCCAGCAGCGTAGAGGGGTACTCCTACAATGAGCAGTTCTTC
D: -; J: TRBJ2-3; V: TRBV20-1; size: -; CDR3: CSAQGTDTQYF; DNA: TGCAGTGCTCAGGGGACAGATACGCAGTATTTT
D: TRBD2; J: TRBJ2-5; V: TRBV7-8; size: -; CDR3: CASSLVASGEVSETQYF; DNA: TGTGCCAGCAGCTTAGTCGCTAGCGGGGAGGTTTCAGAGACCCAGTACTTC
D: -; J: TRBJ2-2; V: TRBV25-1; size: -; CDR3: CASRGQPNTGELFF; DNA: TGTGCCAGCAGGGGACAACCGAACACCGGGGAGCTGTTTTTT
D: -; J: TRBJ1-1; V: TRBV30; size: -; CDR3: CAWSVRGTEAFF; DNA: TGTGCCTGGAGTGTACGGGGGACTGAAGCTTTCTTT
D: -; J: TRBJ2-7; V: TRBV15; size: -; CDR3: CATSRWERSGEQYF; DNA: TGTGCCACCAGCAGGTGGGAGAGGTCAGGCGAGCAGTACTTC